The 18 T cell receptor beta chains reported below all come from one sample, sequenced in a study of T cells in Graves' hyperthyroidism and ophthalmopathy. There were TCR beta CDR3 regions amplified from RNA transcripts. HTBI primers drove first-round RT-PCR of the TCR CDR3. A single record per CDR3 protein comes from TCRdb applying MiXCR to the multiplex PCR reads. The sample lists 550,000 to 800,000 distinct CDR3 sequences, approximately 16% seen once, with roughly 8% in the top ten. Sample: blood. Receptors were obtained from a man between 18 and 29 years old with Graves' hyperthyroidism.

V and J are TRBV5-5 and TRBJ2-3; 12 positions match TRBD2. The V and J ends lost 4 bases and 4 bases, in that order; junction bases with no gene match: 7. This CDR3 spans 16 amino acids. Germline V lookup: CDR1 SGHKS, CDR2 YYEKEE (reference sequence). The CDR3 sequence: CASSQTSGSPPDTQYF. The CDR3 region has the DNA TGTGCCAGCAGCCAGACTAGCGGGAGCCCCCCAGATACGCAGTATTTT. Variable domain in full (rest from reference TRBV5-5 and TRBJ2-3): DAGVTQSPTHLIKTRGQQVTLRCSPISGHKSVSWYQQVLGQGPQFIFQYYEKEERGRGNFPDRFSARQFPNYSSELNVNALLLGDSALYLCASSQTSGSPPDTQYFGPGTRLTVL.

The table lists this clonotype with many counts. The CDR3 protein is CASSFSTAYEQYF. The CDR3 DNA follows: TGTGCCAGCAGCTTCTCGACAGCCTACGAGCAGTACTTC. The chain is built from TRBV7-2 and TRBJ2-7; maybe TRBD1 (5 bases). The CDR3 consists of 13 residues. CDR1 and CDR2 from the germline V gene are SGHTA and FQGNSA. V dropped 3 bases and J dropped 2 bases, with 8 bases sitting between them.

In its sample, this clonotype was seen many times. The CDR3 DNA reads as TGTGCCAGCACTAGATTTAACACAGATACGCAGTATTTT. Residues: CASTRFNTDTQYF. The V and J genes are TRBV2 and TRBJ2-3; D is unresolved. Trimming took off 7 bases at V and 2 bases at J, with 10 bases between the two ends. There are 13 residues in the CDR3. Per the germline V gene, CDR1 is SNHLY and CDR2 is FYNNEI.

This clonotype has a handful of counts. This sequence joins TRBV6-4 and TRBJ1-2; 7 bases map to TRBD1. V shed 6 bases and J 4 bases; nucleotides not matched to a gene: 11. This CDR3 has 15 amino acids. Germline assignment: CDR1 MRHNA and CDR2 SNTAGT. The DNA for the CDR3 is TGTGCCAGCAGCCAAACCTTCACAGGGGTCTATGGCTACACCTTC. It encodes CASSQTFTGVYGYTF.

At least ten counts were recorded for this clonotype. The gene calls are TRBV20-1 and TRBJ1-4; D gene uncertain. Trimming removed 6 bases at V and 0 bases at J, with 5 bases between. The CDR3 is 12 amino acids. Germline V gives CDR1 DFQATT, CDR2 SNEGSKA (reference sequence). In nucleotides, the CDR3 is TGCAGTGCAACTGCAACTAATGAAAAACTGTTTTTT. Translated, it gives CSATATNEKLFF.

The chain is built from TRBV5-1 and TRBJ2-7; TRBD1 matches 8 bases. The CDR3 spans 15 residues. J gave up 0 bases and V 4 bases, and 6 bases lay outside the gene matches. CDR1 and CDR2 (germline): SGHRS, YFSETQ. The CDR3 region has the DNA TGCGCCAGCAGCAAGCTGACAGGGGACTCCTACGAGCAGTACTTC. Amino acid sequence: CASSKLTGDSYEQYF.

This clonotype was seen only a few times. This rearrangement joins TRBV25-1 to TRBJ1-6; D perhaps matches TRBD1 (6 bases). The germline gives CDR1 MGHDK, CDR2 SYGVNS. Trimming left V 6 bases short and J 10 bases short, with 13 bases between. The CDR3 covers 13 residues. The CDR3 nucleotides read TGTGCCAGCAGCTTACAGGGTTACTCACCCCTCCACTTT. As protein: CASSLQGYSPLHF.

A few counts support this clonotype. The rearrangement links TRBV28 to TRBJ2-5, with TRBD1 matching 11 bases. With V trimmed by 7 bases and J by 5 bases, 12 bases remained unmatched. This CDR3 has 16 amino acids. The germline gives CDR1 MDHEN, CDR2 SYDVKM. CDR3 sequence (DNA): TGTGCCAGCACCAGACCCCGGACAGGGGGCGCGGAGACCCAGTACTTC. Amino acids: CASTRPRTGGAETQYF.

The chain uses TRBV10-2 and TRBJ2-2, with D maybe TRBD2 (6 bases). The germline CDR1 and CDR2 sequences are WSHSY and SAAADI. The CDR3 is 18 residues long. Trimming removed 3 bases at V and 5 bases at J, with 22 bases between. This CDR3 reads CASSEGPPGGKVTGELFF. CDR3 DNA: TGCGCCAGCAGTGAAGGACCCCCGGGCGGGAAGGTGACCGGGGAGCTGTTTTTT.

This clonotype was seen only a few times. The gene calls are TRBV29-1 and TRBJ1-1; the D is unclear. V lost 1 base to trimming and J lost 9 bases, with 6 bases between them. CDR1 and CDR2 (germline): SQVTM, ANQGSEA. This CDR3 region has 10 residues. The CDR3 loop is CSVEALKAFF. The DNA of the CDR3 is TGCAGCGTTGAAGCCCTCAAAGCTTTCTTT.

The V call is TRBV7-8, the J call TRBJ2-1; 8 nucleotides match TRBD2. Germline assignment: CDR1 SGHVS and CDR2 FQNEAQ. This CDR3 is 15 amino acids long. V trimming: 5 bases; J trimming: 7 bases; junction bases outside the gene matches: 10. CDR3 in DNA: TGTGCCAGCAGCCTCCCTGGCGGGAGGAGGAATGAGCAGTTCTTC. It is translated as CASSLPGGRRNEQFF.

This clonotype occurred many times. The V and J genes are TRBV11-2 and TRBJ2-3, with D perhaps TRBD2 (5 bases). Per germline, CDR1 SGHAT and CDR2 FQNNGV. This CDR3 is 16 amino acids long. The ends were cut back, 3 bases at V and 3 bases at J, with 16 bases in the middle. The CDR3 loop is CASSLARLAGTDTQYF. The CDR3 DNA is TGTGCCAGCAGCTTGGCCCGCTTGGCGGGTACAGATACGCAGTATTTT.

This clonotype occurred a few times. This CDR3 is CASSLVFGSNQPQHF. The DNA of the CDR3 is TGTGCCAGCTCACTCGTTTTTGGCAGCAATCAGCCCCAGCATTTT. V is TRBV18 and J is TRBJ1-5; D call uncertain. With 4 bases removed from V and 1 base from J, the gap between germline ends came to 11 bases. CDR3 length equals 15 residues. Germline V gene sequence: CDR1 KGHSH, CDR2 LQKENI.

This clonotype was seen repeatedly, ten times or more. V is TRBV7-3 and J is TRBJ2-1, with D perhaps TRBD1 (6 bases). This CDR3 region has 16 residues. Germline-derived CDR1 and CDR2 are SGHTA and FQGTGA. The V gene lost 5 bases and the J gene lost 6 bases, with 20 bases spanning the gap. CDR3: CASSLNVYPGVNEQFF. CDR3 nucleotides: TGTGCCAGCAGCCTCAATGTTTACCCAGGGGTCAATGAGCAGTTCTTC.

This clonotype appeared many times. The chain has TRBV28 and TRBJ2-7, with 10 bases that match TRBD2. The CDR3 is 17 residues long. Germline CDR1 MDHEN, CDR2 SYDVKM. With V trimmed by 5 bases and J by 2 bases, 12 bases remained unmatched. The CDR3 spells CASSPPRASGGAYEQYF. The CDR3 bases are TGTGCCAGCAGTCCCCCCCGGGCTAGCGGGGGTGCCTACGAGCAGTACTTC.

This clonotype was picked up a small number of times. This sequence joins TRBV7-9 and TRBJ2-1, with D possibly TRBD2 on 6 matching bases. Germline loops: CDR1 SEHNR, CDR2 FQNEAQ (reference sequence). This CDR3 is 14 amino acids long. The V and J ends lost 4 bases and 5 bases respectively, with 12 bases between them. CDR3 sequence (DNA): TGTGCCAGCAGCTACCCCGGGACTCACAATGAGCAGTTCTTC. Its translation is CASSYPGTHNEQFF.

This clonotype was picked up a small number of times. This rearrangement joins TRBV5-4 to TRBJ2-5; D is tentatively TRBD1 or TRBD2 (5 bases each). The germline V gene encodes CDR1 SGHNT and CDR2 YYREEE (reference sequence). The CDR3 has 14 amino acids. The ends were cut back, 4 bases at V and 4 bases at J, with 14 bases in the middle. CDR3 DNA: TGTGCCAGCAGCCCACCGGGGACGGGAGAGACCCAGTACTTC. This translates into CASSPPGTGETQYF.

This chain joins TRBV29-1 and TRBJ2-5; D is ambiguous. Germline assignment: CDR1 SQVTM and CDR2 ANQGSEA. CDR3 length equals 13 residues. V was pared by 5 bases and J by 1 base, with 11 bases between. In DNA, the CDR3 is TGCAGCGTTCAGGCAGGTCTCCAAGAGACCCAGTACTTC. It specifies CSVQAGLQETQYF.